This T cell receptor beta chain was captured in a study of T-cell reconstitution after alpha-beta-depleted transplantation in children. The authors prepared the TCRbeta library with unique molecular identifiers. TCRdb re-called the PCR reads with MiXCR, one entry per CDR3 protein. The table has about 540,000 distinct CDR3 sequences, roughly 18% seen once. This CDR3 contains 15 residues. V lost 3 bases, J lost 6 bases, and 6 bases stayed unmatched. Per the germline V gene, CDR1 is MNHEY and CDR2 is SMNVEV (reference sequence). This sequence joins TRBV27 and TRBJ1-5; 9 nucleotides agree with TRBD1. The receptor comes from a human donor who donated a stem cell graft to a child with acute lymphoblastic leukemia. Sequences were derived from PBMCs from the stem cell graft donor, sampled from the stem cell graft. CDR3 DNA: TGTGCCAGCAGTTTCCGGGACAGGGCGAGTCAGCCCCAGCATTTT. Protein sequence: CASSFRDRASQPQHF.